One sample yielded the 26 T cell receptor beta chains listed below, sequenced in a study of response to subunit inactivated influenza vaccine. TCRdb re-called the RT-PCR reads with MiXCR, one entry per CDR3 protein. In the table there are under 800,000 distinct CDR3 sequences, approximately 15% of which are singletons. The source material was PBMCs from blood, sampled around 15 days before vaccination. The origin of the receptors is a man aged 45-65 years who received an inactivated influenza vaccine.

This clonotype appeared a few times. The chain combines TRBV10-3 with TRBJ2-3, with TRBD1 as a possible D gene (5 bases). V was clipped by 7 bases and J by 2 bases, with 10 bases between them. Germline CDR1 and CDR2: ENHRY and SYGVKD. This CDR3 has 13 residues. CDR3 protein: CAIKAGLTDTQYF. The CDR3 DNA reads as TGTGCCATCAAGGCAGGGCTCACAGATACGCAGTATTTT.

About this clonotype itself: At one end the junction does not follow the germline gene, possibly because of a read error. The chain employs TRBV29-1 and TRBJ2-5, with D possibly being TRBD1 or TRBD2 (6 bases each). The CDR3 contains 14 residues. The germline V gene has CDR1 SQVTM and CDR2 ANQGSEA. The chain's CDR3 is CCVGNGGPTQTQYF. Written as DNA, the CDR3 is TGCTGCGTTGGGAATGGGGGGCCCACCCAGACCCAGTACTTC.

The chain has TRBV27 and TRBJ2-1; no definite D call. The CDR3 is 14 amino acids. V lost 2 bases and J 8 bases, leaving 13 bases between the germline ends. The germline gives CDR1 MNHEY, CDR2 SMNVEV (reference sequence). The CDR3, as DNA: TGTGCCAGCAGTTTAGGTAGGATCTGGGATGAGCAGTTCTTC. As protein: CASSLGRIWDEQFF.

This clonotype has more than one count but fewer than ten. V is TRBV12-3 or TRBV12-4 and J is TRBJ2-3; TRBD2 agrees at 8 bases. V trimming: 5 bases; J trimming: 4 bases; junction bases outside the gene matches: 14. This CDR3 spans 17 amino acids. The CDR3 bases are TGTGCCAGCAGTCCCGGCGGGGTAGCGGGATATGCAGATACGCAGTATTTT. Amino acids: CASSPGGVAGYADTQYF.

This clonotype was observed a single time. The chain couples TRBV20-1 to TRBJ2-3; possibly TRBD2 for D (6 bases). The V gene lost 5 bases and the J gene lost 1 base, with 13 bases spanning the gap. CDR3 length: 14 amino acids. Germline values: CDR1 DFQATT, CDR2 SNEGSKA (reference sequence). CDR3 in amino acids: CSAPLWGGTDTQYF. The CDR3 coding sequence is TGCAGTGCTCCTCTCTGGGGGGGCACAGATACGCAGTATTTT.

The CDR3 region has the DNA TGCGCCAGCAGGGAGGCTAATGAAAACACCGGGGAGCTGTTTTTT. Its protein is CASREANENTGELFF. This chain connects TRBV5-1 to TRBJ2-2; D is possibly TRBD2 (5 bases). The V gene lost 5 bases and the J gene lost 2 bases, with 13 bases spanning the gap. CDR1 is SGHRS and CDR2 is YFSETQ in the germline V gene. This CDR3 comprises 15 residues.

In its sample, this clonotype was seen a few times. The rearrangement uses TRBV7-2 and TRBJ2-5; tentative D call: TRBD2 (6 bases). Germline CDR1 reads SGHTA; CDR2 reads FQGNSA. The CDR3 covers 15 residues. V lost 1 base and J 3 bases, leaving 12 bases between the germline ends. The CDR3 bases are TGTGCCAGCAGCTTAGTAAAGGAGGGAGAAGAGACCCAGTACTTC. Residues: CASSLVKEGEETQYF.

This clonotype showed up just a few times. V and J are TRBV6-6 and TRBJ1-2, with 9 bases identical to TRBD1. The CDR3 extends over 13 amino acids. Germline-derived CDR1 and CDR2 are MNHNY and SVGAGI (reference sequence). Unmatched junction bases numbered 7, after V lost 8 bases and J lost 6 bases. Written as DNA, the CDR3 is TGTGCCAGCGCTACAGGGGGCGCGAATGGCTACACCTTC. It is translated as CASATGGANGYTF.

This clonotype has at least ten counts. The CDR3 DNA follows: TGTGCCAGCAGTGAATTAGATGAGCAGTTCTTC. Residues: CASSELDEQFF. The rearrangement joins TRBV2 to TRBJ2-1, with unresolved D. The CDR3 consists of 11 residues. The germline V gene encodes CDR1 SNHLY and CDR2 FYNNEI. V lost 2 bases and J lost 8, with 4 bases in between.

This clonotype was counted only a few times. This rearrangement joins TRBV7-6 to TRBJ2-3; weak D call: TRBD2 (6 bases). Trimming took off 5 bases at V and 1 base at J, with 13 bases between the two ends. The CDR3 sequence is 15 residues long. The germline CDR1 and CDR2 sequences are SGHVS and FNYEAQ. This CDR3 is CASSRDFFGTDTQYF. In nucleotides, the CDR3 is TGTGCCAGCAGCCGGGACTTCTTCGGCACAGATACGCAGTATTTT.

The table lists this clonotype with many counts. The V gene is TRBV5-6, the J gene TRBJ1-3; no reliable D call. Trimming left V 4 bases short and J 2 bases short, with 7 bases between. Looked up from germline, CDR1 is SGHDT and CDR2 is YYEEEE. This CDR3 is built from 13 residues. CDR3 in DNA: TGTGCCAGCAGCGGCAGAGCTGGAAACACCATATATTTT. This gives the protein CASSGRAGNTIYF.

The J gene is TRBJ2-7, the V gene TRBV14; D possibly matches TRBD1 or TRBD2 (5 bases each). The V gene's germline CDR1 is SGHDN and CDR2 FVKESK. The CDR3 consists of 12 residues. The V and J ends lost 4 bases and 9 bases respectively, with 13 bases between them. CDR3 sequence: CASSLGPRWQYF. CDR3 DNA sequence: TGTGCCAGCAGCCTGGGACCCCGCTGGCAGTACTTC.

The chain combines TRBV29-1 with TRBJ2-5; the match to TRBD1 covers 7 bases. Looked up from germline, CDR1 is SQVTM and CDR2 is ANQGSEA. This CDR3 region has 14 residues. V dropped 3 bases and J dropped 3; count of bases not matched to a gene: 7. CDR3 residues: CSVEFGTVKETQYF. CDR3 DNA sequence: TGCAGCGTTGAGTTTGGGACAGTGAAAGAGACCCAGTACTTC.

In this sample, this clonotype turned up many times. This chain joins TRBV10-3 and TRBJ1-3; D gene unclear. The CDR3 totals 14 residues. Germline assignment: CDR1 ENHRY and CDR2 SYGVKD. V dropped 4 bases and J dropped 0 bases, with 7 bases sitting between them. The CDR3 DNA is TGTGCCATCAGTGGGACCGACTCTGGAAACACCATATATTTT. Residues: CAISGTDSGNTIYF.

The chain joins TRBV10-3 to TRBJ2-7, with 7 nucleotides matching TRBD1. This CDR3 spans 14 amino acids. The V and J ends lost 2 bases and 2 bases, in that order; junction bases with no gene match: 3. Germline loops: CDR1 ENHRY, CDR2 SYGVKD. CDR3 DNA: TGTGCCATCAGTGAGGACAGGGTCACCTACGAGCAGTACTTC. It codes for CAISEDRVTYEQYF.

This clonotype was recorded at least ten times. The J gene is TRBJ2-2, the V gene TRBV12-3 or TRBV12-4; D is undetermined. CDR3 size: 15 residues. V lost 3 bases, J lost 1 base, and 9 bases lay in between. DNA for the CDR3: TGTGCCAGCAGTTTTTACCTAAAGAACACCGGGGAGCTGTTTTTT. Residues: CASSFYLKNTGELFF.

The sample holds a few counts of this clonotype. The chain employs TRBV9 and TRBJ2-1, with TRBD1 identical over 7 bases. With 1 base clipped from V and 8 bases from J, the junction kept 12 bases outside the gene matches. The CDR3 is 16 residues long. Germline assignment: CDR1 SGDLS and CDR2 YYNGEE. The DNA of the CDR3 is TGTGCCAGCAGCGTATCCATGGCAGGGGGTATTGATGAGCAGTTCTTC. Its protein is CASSVSMAGGIDEQFF.

This sequence joins TRBV7-1 and TRBJ2-6, with 14 bases fitting TRBD2. TRBV7-1 falls under the ORF class, with uncertain function. The junction had 13 bases not matched to a gene; V was cut back by 2 bases and J by 4 bases. This CDR3 has 21 amino acids. Here the CDR3 DNA reads TGTGCCAGCAGCTCACCGGCCGGGACTAGCGGGGGCTTGAACGGGGCCAACGTCCTGACTTTC. As protein: CASSSPAGTSGGLNGANVLTF.

This clonotype was counted between two and nine times. The gene calls are TRBV4-3 and TRBJ2-1; D is unclear. The CDR3 runs 16 residues. With 0 bases removed from V and 1 base from J, the gap between germline ends came to 10 bases. The germline gives CDR1 LGHNA, CDR2 YSLEER. Here the CDR3 DNA reads TGCGCCAGCAGCCAAGATCCCACGGTATCCTACAATGAGCAGTTCTTC. It yields the protein CASSQDPTVSYNEQFF.

The V call is TRBV7-2, the J call TRBJ2-3; D unclear. Trimming removed 3 bases from V and 3 bases from J, with 10 bases in between. There are 14 residues in the CDR3. Germline-derived CDR1 and CDR2 are SGHTA and FQGNSA. CDR3 amino acids: CASSFADLTDTQYF. The CDR3 DNA sequence: TGTGCCAGCAGCTTTGCAGACTTAACAGATACGCAGTATTTT. The complete variable domain, with remaining parts taken from reference TRBV7-2 and TRBJ2-3, reads GAGVSQSPSNKVTEKGKDVELRCDPISGHTALYWYRQSLGQGLEFLIYFQGNSAPDKSGLPSDRFSAERTGGSVSTLTIQRTQQEDSAVYLCASSFADLTDTQYFGPGTRLTVL.

The table lists this clonotype with a few counts. This sequence joins TRBV3-1 and TRBJ2-5; D not certain. Trimming cost V 6 bases and J 5 bases, with 13 bases left between them. The germline gives CDR1 LGHDT, CDR2 YNNKEL (reference sequence). CDR3 length equals 13 residues. CDR3 sequence reads: CASSLDLVETQYF. The CDR3 DNA follows: TGTGCCAGCAGTCTCGATTTGGTGGAGACCCAGTACTTC.

V is TRBV20-1 and J is TRBJ2-7, with 7 nucleotides matching TRBD1. CDR1 and CDR2 (germline): DFQATT, SNEGSKA (reference sequence). The CDR3 has 14 amino acids. Trimming removed 0 bases from V and 6 bases from J; junction bases left unmatched: 8. CDR3 bases: TGCAGTGCTAGAGATGACGGACAGGACGCCGAGCAGTACTTC. As protein: CSARDDGQDAEQYF.

This clonotype showed up just a few times. The V call is TRBV10-3, the J call TRBJ1-6; 7 positions agree with TRBD1. The CDR3 spans 18 residues. V lost 2 bases and J lost 0; bases outside the gene matches: 7. Per the germline V gene, CDR1 is ENHRY and CDR2 is SYGVKD. CDR3 in amino acids: CAISEPGTATSYNSPLHF. CDR3 bases: TGTGCCATCAGTGAGCCCGGGACAGCTACCTCCTATAATTCACCCCTCCACTTT.

The chain uses TRBV28 and TRBJ1-5; 9 bases are shared with TRBD1. The CDR3 loop spans 17 amino acids. The V and J ends lost 6 bases and 2 bases, in that order; junction bases with no gene match: 11. The germline CDR1 and CDR2 sequences are MDHEN and SYDVKM. The CDR3, as DNA: TGTGCCAGCAGCCTATCCGGGACAGGGTCTGGCAATCAGCCCCAGCATTTT. Translated, it gives CASSLSGTGSGNQPQHF.

This clonotype was seen just once. One base away lies a much larger clone, so this may be a sequencing read error. The chain is built from TRBV7-8 and TRBJ2-1, with D unresolved. This CDR3 region has 14 residues. V shed 5 bases and J shed 6 bases, with 14 bases lying between them. Germline loops: CDR1 SGHVS, CDR2 FQNEAQ. The CDR3 sequence: CASSPSQASNEQFF. DNA for the CDR3: TGTGCCAGCAGCCCGAGTCAGGCTTCCAATGAGCAGTTCTTC.

This clonotype was recorded a few times. The genes are TRBV11-3 and TRBJ2-2; 9 bases line up with TRBD1. The CDR3 is 16 residues long. Germline V gives CDR1 SGHNT, CDR2 YENEEA. V shed 0 bases, J shed 8 bases, and the junction held 7 bases outside the gene matches. The CDR3 spells CASSLDRGTGPGELFF. The CDR3 nucleotides are TGTGCCAGCAGCTTAGATCGCGGGACAGGGCCTGGGGAGCTGTTTTTT.